The next 17 T cell receptor beta chains were all read from a single sample in a study of blood T cell repertoires in COVID-19. Assay used: immunoSEQ multiplex PCR; TCRdb lists only in-frame clones, some missing. The sample records about 70,000 clones, 86% being singletons. Material: peripheral blood. Every receptor here comes from a human donor in a cohort sampled during active COVID-19.

This clone came up once. The V call is TRBV7-6, the J call TRBJ2-7; possibly TRBD1 for D (7 bases). CDR3 length: 14 amino acids. The V end lost 5 bases, the J end lost 1 base, and 12 bases lay between the germline ends. The germline V gene encodes CDR1 SGHVS and CDR2 FNYEAQ. CDR3: CASSPGGKSYEQYF. As DNA, the CDR3 is TGTGCCAGCAGCCCAGGGGGGAAATCCTACGAGCAGTACTTC.

Points on this clone: A read error may produce the germline difference seen at one junction end. V and J are TRBV3-1 (or the pseudogene TRBV3-2) and TRBJ2-1, with D perhaps TRBD2 (6 bases). The length of the CDR3 is 12 residues. The germline gives CDR1 LGHDT, CDR2 YNNKEL (reference sequence). The CDR3 DNA reads TGTGCCAGCAGCCAAAGCCGGGGGACGGCAATCTTC. It is translated as CASSQSRGTAIF.

The chain couples TRBV5-5 to TRBJ2-3; D unresolved. Trimming left V 3 bases short and J 0 bases short, with 5 bases between. This CDR3 has 13 amino acids. The germline V gene encodes CDR1 SGHKS and CDR2 YYEKEE (reference sequence). The CDR3 spells CASSSPSTDTQYF. The CDR3, as DNA: TGTGCCAGCAGCTCTCCTAGCACAGATACGCAGTATTTT.

This clone was counted only a few times. This chain joins TRBV4-1 and TRBJ2-7; 7 bases fit TRBD1. This CDR3 comprises 15 residues. Trimming took 3 bases from V and 3 from J; bases not matched to a gene: 8. CDR1 is MGHRA, CDR2 YSYEKL, per germline. This CDR3 reads CASSHQGDPYYEQYF. The CDR3 DNA is TGCGCCAGCAGCCACCAGGGGGACCCCTACTACGAGCAGTACTTC.

The chain uses TRBV5-6 and TRBJ1-6; 7 positions agree with TRBD1. Looked up from germline, CDR1 is SGHDT and CDR2 is YYEEEE. The CDR3 consists of 16 residues. V was pared by 3 bases and J by 9 bases, with 12 bases of the junction left unmatched. Here the CDR3 DNA reads TGTGCCAGCAGCTCGGGTAAAGAGGGGGCGGCTTCACCCCTCCACTTT. This codes for CASSSGKEGAASPLHF.

This clone appeared once. The genes are TRBV3-1 (or the pseudogene TRBV3-2) and TRBJ2-5, with 11 bases aligning to TRBD1. V lost 4 bases and J lost 5; bases outside the gene matches: 15. The CDR3 loop spans 18 amino acids. Looked up from germline, CDR1 is LGHDT and CDR2 is YNNKEL (reference sequence). CDR3 amino acids: CASSPGTGGFVPRETQYF. CDR3 nucleotides: TGTGCCAGCAGCCCCGGGACAGGGGGGTTCGTACCAAGGGAGACCCAGTACTTC.

V is TRBV4-1 and J is TRBJ2-5; possibly TRBD1 for D (6 bases). The V end lost 0 bases, the J end lost 3 bases, and 17 bases lay between the germline ends. The CDR3 contains 17 residues. Germline assignment: CDR1 MGHRA and CDR2 YSYEKL. CDR3: CASSQDPSAAGEETQYF. CDR3 nucleotide sequence: TGCGCCAGCAGCCAAGATCCATCGGCGGCAGGGGAAGAGACCCAGTACTTC.

J is TRBJ2-3 and V is TRBV5-4; TRBD1 matches at 7 bases. CDR1 is SGHNT, CDR2 YYREEE, per germline (reference sequence). CDR3 length equals 15 residues. V was pared by 4 bases and J by 1 base, with 6 bases of the junction left unmatched. CDR3: CASSRTGTGTDTQYF. The CDR3 DNA reads as TGTGCCAGCAGCCGCACCGGGACAGGCACAGATACGCAGTATTTT.

The V gene is TRBV6-5, the J gene TRBJ2-7; D might be TRBD2 (6 bases). This CDR3 comprises 13 residues. The V and J ends lost 6 bases and 2 bases respectively, with 11 bases between them. Per the germline V gene, CDR1 is MNHEY and CDR2 is SVGAGI. CDR3 coding DNA: TGTGCCAGCAGCGCGGGACGGACCTACGAGCAGTACTTC. This translates into CASSAGRTYEQYF.

The chain combines TRBV19 with TRBJ2-3; D gene uncertain. Trimming took 5 bases from V and 0 from J, leaving 12 bases between them. The CDR3 has 15 residues. CDR1 and CDR2 from the germline V gene are LNHDA and SQIVND (reference sequence). The CDR3: CASSPSGLSTDTQYF. In DNA form, the CDR3 reads TGTGCCAGTAGTCCTAGTGGATTAAGCACAGATACGCAGTATTTT.

J is TRBJ2-7 and V is TRBV5-1; 9 nucleotides align to TRBD1. This CDR3 region has 13 residues. J lost 5 bases, V lost 4 bases, and 4 bases had no gene match. Germline CDR1 SGHRS, CDR2 YFSETQ. DNA of the CDR3: TGCGCCAGCAGCCGGGGACAGGGAGACGAGCAGTACTTC. Protein sequence: CASSRGQGDEQYF.

This rearrangement joins TRBV29-1 to TRBJ2-3, with D perhaps TRBD2 (7 bases). The CDR3 loop spans 13 amino acids. In germline, CDR1 is SQVTM, CDR2 ANQGSEA. CDR3 bases: TGCACCATAGAAGGGGGGGGGCCAGATACGCAGTATTTT. The encoded protein is CTIEGGGPDTQYF.

This clone has just one count. The rearrangement joins TRBV5-4 to TRBJ1-1, with D maybe TRBD1 (6 bases). The CDR3 is 16 amino acids. CDR1 SGHNT and CDR2 YYREEE come from the germline V gene (reference sequence). V lost 5 bases, J lost 0 bases, and 17 bases lay in between. The CDR3 spells CASRPVPDRMNTEAFF. The DNA of the CDR3 is TGTGCCAGCAGGCCCGTGCCTGACAGGATGAACACTGAAGCTTTCTTT.

The V gene is TRBV10-3, the J gene TRBJ1-4; weak D call: TRBD1 (6 bases). The CDR3 totals 13 residues. The ends were cut back, 8 bases at V and 4 bases at J, with 11 bases in the middle. In germline, CDR1 is ENHRY, CDR2 SYGVKD. CDR3 residues: CAIAGAHNEKLFF. The CDR3 DNA reads TGTGCCATCGCGGGGGCGCATAATGAAAAACTGTTTTTT.

This clone showed up just once. The rearrangement links TRBV19 to TRBJ1-6; D perhaps matches TRBD1 (5 bases). The germline V gene encodes CDR1 LNHDA and CDR2 SQIVND (reference sequence). V was cut by 7 bases and J by 6 bases, with 10 bases left in between. The CDR3 totals 13 residues. CDR3 sequence (DNA): TGTGCCAGTACGGGGGACGGTAATTCACCCCTCCACTTT. Protein sequence: CASTGDGNSPLHF.

This rearrangement joins TRBV5-1 to TRBJ2-1; tentatively, D is TRBD1 (5 bases). V was pared by 2 bases and J by 6 bases, with 9 bases between. Germline CDR1 reads SGHRS; CDR2 reads YFSETQ. This CDR3 is built from 13 residues. The CDR3 spells CASSFDSRNEQFF. In DNA, the CDR3 is TGCGCCAGCAGCTTTGACAGCCGCAATGAGCAGTTCTTC.

This clone was observed a single time. The genes are TRBV5-1 and TRBJ2-1; D is ambiguous. The CDR3 length is 15 residues. The germline V and J ends were trimmed by 3 bases and 8 bases, with 18 bases remaining between them. Germline lookup yields CDR1 SGHRS and CDR2 YFSETQ. The CDR3 spells CASSSLSSGGHEQFF. As DNA, the CDR3 is TGCGCCAGCAGCTCTCTATCGTCTGGTGGGCATGAGCAGTTCTTC.